This T cell receptor beta chain was identified in a study of blood T cells in healthy people across ages (dated by TCRdb to about 2015). Concerning the study at large: Template switching captured roughly one uniquely barcoded TCR beta cDNA molecule per two T cells in model experiments. Using deep sequencing normalized with unique cDNA molecular identifiers, the study measured how TCR beta repertoire diversity changes with age. Four age groups were formed from the donors: young (average approximately 15 years), middle-aged (just under 40), aged (approximately 60) and long-lived (82). Using the same blood draw, the study looked at two additional independent replicas of 1 million unique cDNA reads for two donors, one aged 18 to 30 and the other aged 80 or older.

Notes on this clonotype: Its antigen specificity is not known. There are no base qualities to consult, and no much larger clone falls within one base.

The donors were around 39 Caucasian individuals from Russia, aged roughly 6 to 100 years, who were systemically healthy. Around 10 milliliters of peripheral blood were collected from each donor into EDTA-treated Vacutainer tubes. Ficoll-Paque density-gradient centrifugation was used to isolate PBMCs, with at least 6 million per sample. Trizol reagent was used to extract total RNA from the PBMCs, yielding at least 5.5 micrograms per sample. Naive CD45RAhigh/CD27high T cell percentages were measured by flow cytometry on a PBMC aliquot from every donor. The CDR3 runs 12 amino acids, cysteine and phenylalanine included. CDR3 DNA only is kept here, 36 bases in frame from base 1. CDR1 MNHEY and CDR2 SVGAGI were looked up in the germline V gene. The V and J ends are trimmed by 8 bases and 6 bases, leaving 14 bases between them. The investigation overall reported the following: Because donor CMV infection status was unknown, age-related changes in expanded clonotypes were potentially confounded. As age increased, observed TCR beta diversity per million T cells dropped in a roughly linear way, and a significant reduction was already evident by age about 40. Conclusive comparison of naive and antigen-experienced compartments was prevented by the profiling of bulk unsorted PBMCs. Total diversity estimates from one million sequenced T cells were considered lower bounds and underestimates. A strong correlation was found between observed TCR beta diversity and the percentage of naive T cells measured by flow cytometry. The long-lived group showed more naive CD4+ T cells, fewer expanded clones and increased TCR diversity than the aged group, suggesting age selection.

Library creation used 5' RACE. Sequencing was carried out with an Illumina HiSeq 2500. A second PCR of 7 to 11 cycles was performed with a sample-barcoded 5' primer and a J-beta primer mix. A unique molecular identifier was introduced onto each TCR beta cDNA molecule by a template-switch 5' adaptor carrying 12 random nucleotides. Each sample yielded at least 3 million CDR3-containing paired-end reads. First-strand cDNA was synthesized from all RNA with the Mint cDNA synthesis kit, primed by a TRBC-specific oligonucleotide. All cDNA was treated with uracil-DNA glycosylase and then went through a first 18-cycle PCR with the universal primers M1SS and BC2_uni_R. In the original analysis: For normalization, 1 million high-quality reads were randomly selected from each sample, with every read carrying a distinct molecular identifier. Reads with shared molecular identifiers were discarded instead of being binned into consensus sequences. MiTCR, with a Q25 quality threshold and the strictest error-elimination algorithm, was used for CDR3 identification, clonotype clustering and error correction. Lower-bound total TCR beta diversity was estimated with a nonparametric unseen species model using Euler transformation. The public reads were reanalyzed by TCRdb: fastp trimming at Q25, MiXCR alignment, in-frame beta chains only. Duplicate CDR3 protein sequences are folded into a single record with the most common DNA and genes. None of the V and J calls come from the authors' own analysis; TCRdb made them. The sample yields under 1,100,000 distinct CDR3 sequences; about 23% were counted once. The ten most abundant clones make up around 0.75% of the sample.

The same specimen was also included in a second study, on T cells of mothers and their children. As the second paper documents: Nine systemically healthy Caucasian individuals served as donors, namely three mothers together with their six children. cDNA synthesis used all of the extracted RNA, with 1.5 ug of RNA in each 15 ul reaction. In the second PCR, sample barcodes and 2-4 random nucleotides were introduced via the M1S primer. Each mother yielded over 8.5 million TCR beta CDR3 reads and each child 2.5 million to 3 million reads. TCR recombination output is similarly shaped by thymic selection in related and unrelated pairs, with a minor effect exerted by inherited differences. Normalized repertoire overlap was always slightly but never significantly higher in related than unrelated mother-child pairs. Persistent microchimeric T cell clones were not detected, at a sensitivity of 85 to 100 clones per million clonotypes. The study used deep NGS to compare TCR beta repertoires of mothers and children, seeking features distinguishing related mother-child pairs from unrelated individuals. On average, the children were 11 +/- 4 years old, while the mothers were roughly 36 +/- 4 years old. After adapter ligation with NEBNext reagents, the libraries were sequenced on Illumina HiSeq 2000 with 100+100 nt paired-end reads. To prevent cross-contamination, the mother and child libraries were prepared a month apart and were sequenced in separate runs. For each donor, somewhere between about 450,000 and 2,000,000 distinct TCR beta clonotypes were identified. Naive TCR beta clonotypes were estimated from low-frequency clonotypes matched to each donor's FACS-determined naive share, without sorting.

This clonotype originated in a girl under 10 years old in good health. The sample taken for sequencing was blood. The chain couples TRBV6-5 to TRBJ2-7; the D gene identity is not certain. The bases are TGTGCCAGCGGTACCGGGTGGGGCGAGCAGTACTTC. Its protein product is CASGTGWGEQYF.